The 26 T cell receptor beta chains listed next were all sequenced from one sample in a study of blood T cell repertoires in COVID-19. The assay was immunoSEQ multiplex PCR, and TCRdb's table has in-frame clones only and misses some. The data contain around 62,000 clones, 90% to 95% of them singletons. The sequenced material came from peripheral blood. These receptors all come from a man in his 70s with active COVID-19.

V and J are TRBV6-2 or TRBV6-3 and TRBJ1-1; D possibly corresponds to TRBD1 (6 bases). V gave up 0 bases and J gave up 4 bases, with 15 bases separating them. The CDR3 contains 16 residues. In germline, CDR1 is MNHEY, CDR2 SVGEGT. The CDR3 is CASSYSFRGAGTEAFF. The CDR3 DNA follows: TGTGCCAGCAGTTACTCATTTCGGGGGGCGGGCACTGAAGCTTTCTTT.

The V call is TRBV5-1, the J call TRBJ1-2, with 12 bases lining up with TRBD1. The length of the CDR3 is 14 residues. The germline V gene encodes CDR1 SGHRS and CDR2 YFSETQ. Losses at the gene ends were 3 bases for V and 6 bases for J; bases not matched to a gene: 3. This CDR3 reads CASSSGQGADGYTF. The CDR3 bases are TGCGCCAGCAGCTCGGGACAGGGGGCCGATGGCTACACCTTC.

This clone appeared once. The chain uses TRBV6-6 and TRBJ1-1; D possibly corresponds to TRBD1 (6 bases). The CDR3 is 15 amino acids. The ends were cut back, 2 bases at V and 7 bases at J, with 17 bases in the middle. Germline lookup yields CDR1 MNHNY and CDR2 SVGAGI (reference sequence). This CDR3 is CASSYAPGQKYEAFF. CDR3 coding DNA: TGTGCCAGCAGTTACGCTCCGGGACAAAAGTATGAAGCTTTCTTT.

The rearrangement uses TRBV7-8 and TRBJ2-1; TRBD2 might be the D (6 bases). Per the germline V gene, CDR1 is SGHVS and CDR2 is FQNEAQ. CDR3 length equals 16 residues. V lost 4 bases to trimming and J lost 2 bases, with 15 bases between them. CDR3 region: CASSSNPGEAYNEQFF. Written as DNA, the CDR3 is TGTGCCAGCAGCTCTAACCCCGGGGAGGCCTACAATGAGCAGTTCTTC.

This chain links TRBV29-1 with TRBJ1-1; D unresolved. Between the trimmed V and J ends, which lost 7 bases and 6 bases, there was a span of 15 bases. CDR3 length equals 12 residues. CDR1 SQVTM and CDR2 ANQGSEA come from the germline V gene. The CDR3 coding sequence is TGCAGCGCCACCACGGGGTCGGCTGAAGCTTTCTTT. This codes for CSATTGSAEAFF.

The gene calls are TRBV4-3 and TRBJ2-2; TRBD2 agrees at 11 bases. Germline trimming cut 4 bases from V and 3 bases from J; bases unmatched to any gene: 22. Per the germline V gene, CDR1 is LGHNA and CDR2 is YSLEER. CDR3 size: 22 residues. CDR3: CASSRLPNHGLAGGNYTGELFF. CDR3 sequence (DNA): TGCGCCAGCAGCCGACTACCTAACCACGGGCTAGCGGGGGGTAATTACACCGGGGAGCTGTTTTTT.

This clone was counted between two and nine times. The chain links TRBV7-2 to TRBJ2-7; 7 bases map to TRBD2. With V trimmed by 4 bases and J by 5 bases, 8 bases remained unmatched. CDR3 size: 14 residues. Germline CDR1 is SGHTA and CDR2 is FQGNSA. The CDR3 loop is CASSSRTSTDEQYF. CDR3 nucleotide sequence: TGTGCCAGCAGCTCGCGGACTAGTACCGACGAGCAGTACTTC. Full variable domain (remainder filled in from reference TRBV7-2 and TRBJ2-7): GAGVSQSPSNKVTEKGKDVELRCDPISGHTALYWYRQSLGQGLEFLIYFQGNSAPDKSGLPSDRFSAERTGGSVSTLTIQRTQQEDSAVYLCASSSRTSTDEQYFGPGTRLTVT.

The J gene is TRBJ1-2, the V gene TRBV28; unclear D gene. V lost 8 bases and J 0 bases, leaving 22 bases between the germline ends. From germline, CDR1 is MDHEN and CDR2 SYDVKM. The CDR3 consists of 17 residues. CDR3 in amino acids: CASAIPGSKSSNYGYTF. The CDR3 DNA reads as TGTGCCAGCGCTATTCCGGGATCCAAATCTTCTAACTATGGCTACACCTTC.

This clone appeared once. The chain joins TRBV3-1 (or the pseudogene TRBV3-2) to TRBJ2-1, with 9 bases aligning to TRBD2. J was trimmed by 5 bases and V by 3 bases; bases with no gene match: 20. CDR3 length: 20 amino acids. Germline CDR1 is LGHDT and CDR2 is YNNKEL (reference sequence). For the CDR3, the DNA is TGTGCCAGCAGCCAGGATTCCTTTGCGGGGGGGCCATCGTGGGACAATGAGCAGTTCTTC. Translation gives CASSQDSFAGGPSWDNEQFF.

V is TRBV5-4 and J is TRBJ2-2; possible D gene TRBD2, 6 bases. V shed 3 bases and J shed 5 bases, with 20 bases lying between them. Germline V gives CDR1 SGHNT, CDR2 YYREEE (reference sequence). CDR3 size: 17 residues. CDR3 sequence (DNA): TGTGCCAGCAGCTCATTTGCCATTAGCGGCGGGACCGGGGAGCTGTTTTTT. Translating it yields CASSSFAISGGTGELFF.

In its sample, this clone was seen once. The chain is built from TRBV12-3 or TRBV12-4 and TRBJ2-2; no clear D gene. The V end lost 3 bases, the J end lost 5 bases, and 4 bases lay between the germline ends. The CDR3 consists of 12 residues. Here the CDR3 reads CASSFRTGELFF. In nucleotides, the CDR3 is TGTGCCAGCAGTTTCCGTACCGGGGAGCTGTTTTTT.

The rearrangement links TRBV15 to TRBJ2-1; tentatively, D is TRBD1 (5 bases). Germline V lookup: CDR1 LNHNV, CDR2 YYDKDF (reference sequence). With 6 bases removed from V and 3 bases from J, the gap between germline ends came to 15 bases. This CDR3 contains 15 residues. CDR3 residues: CATSYQGGGYNEQFF. For the CDR3, the DNA is TGTGCCACCAGTTATCAGGGTGGCGGCTACAATGAGCAGTTCTTC.

In this sample, this clone turned up once. The rearrangement links TRBV12-3 or TRBV12-4 to TRBJ2-2; D is possibly TRBD1 (5 bases). Trimming cost V 7 bases and J 8 bases, with 11 bases left between them. This CDR3 is built from 12 residues. The CDR3, as DNA: TGTGCCAGCACCAGGGCGTGGGGGGAGCTGTTTTTT. Its translation is CASTRAWGELFF.

This clone has just one count. The chain employs TRBV2 and TRBJ1-5; D remains unclear. The CDR3 consists of 14 residues. V lost 7 bases and J 2 bases, leaving 12 bases between the germline ends. CDR1 SNHLY and CDR2 FYNNEI come from the germline V gene. CDR3 protein: CASKNEQGNQPQHF. The CDR3 nucleotides read TGTGCCAGCAAAAATGAGCAGGGCAATCAGCCCCAGCATTTT.

The genes are TRBV6-5 and TRBJ2-2; 8 bases are shared with TRBD2. From germline, CDR1 is MNHEY and CDR2 SVGAGI. The length of the CDR3 is 15 residues. Unmatched junction bases numbered 7, after V lost 7 bases and J lost 3 bases. The CDR3 DNA follows: TGTGCCAGCACCCTCATCGGGGGGGACACCGGGGAGCTGTTTTTT. It encodes CASTLIGGDTGELFF.

The V call is TRBV11-2, the J call TRBJ1-4; D call uncertain. V dropped 2 bases and J dropped 8 bases, with 12 bases sitting between them. The CDR3 sequence is 14 residues long. From germline, CDR1 is SGHAT and CDR2 FQNNGV. The DNA of the CDR3 is TGTGCCAGCAGCTTATTGAGTTTCACCGAAAAACTGTTTTTT. Its translation: CASSLLSFTEKLFF.

The DNA of the CDR3 is TGCGCCAGCAGCCCGGACGGGTGGGGAGGCGAGCAGTACTTC. Translating it yields CASSPDGWGGEQYF. The V call is TRBV5-1, the J call TRBJ2-7; TRBD2 is a possible D gene (6 bases). Germline values: CDR1 SGHRS, CDR2 YFSETQ. V was pared by 4 bases and J by 6 bases, with 17 bases between. CDR3 length: 14 residues.

This clone was counted once. This CDR3 reads CASSPSGQILTGELFF. In DNA form, the CDR3 reads TGTGCCAGCTCACCCTCGGGACAGATCCTCACCGGGGAGCTGTTTTTT. The chain carries TRBV18 and TRBJ2-2, with TRBD1 matching over 7 bases. The trim removed 3 bases at V and 4 bases at J, leaving 8 bases unmatched. Germline CDR1 reads KGHSH; CDR2 reads LQKENI. This CDR3 is built from 16 residues.

V and J are TRBV7-3 and TRBJ1-2; TRBD1 is a possible D gene (5 bases). Germline lookup yields CDR1 SGHTA and CDR2 FQGTGA. Trimming left V 1 base short and J 2 bases short, with 8 bases between. The length of the CDR3 is 14 residues. CDR3 amino acids: CASSLMRTNYGYTF. The CDR3 coding sequence is TGTGCCAGCAGCTTAATGCGGACAAACTATGGCTACACCTTC.

The J gene is TRBJ2-2, the V gene TRBV5-1; D is perhaps TRBD1 (5 bases). CDR3 length: 15 residues. Per the germline V gene, CDR1 is SGHRS and CDR2 is YFSETQ. With 0 bases removed from V and 7 bases from J, the gap between germline ends came to 13 bases. CDR3 coding DNA: TGCGCCAGCAGCTTGGCCCCAGGGTTTATCGGGGAGCTGTTTTTT. It translates to CASSLAPGFIGELFF.

The gene calls are TRBV11-3 and TRBJ2-3; 8 positions match TRBD1. Germline V CDR1 and CDR2: SGHNT, YENEEA. The CDR3 is made up of 15 amino acids. V gave up 5 bases and J gave up 2 bases; unmatched junction bases: 6. The CDR3 sequence: CASSDRGLSTDTQYF. The CDR3 DNA sequence: TGTGCCAGCAGCGACAGGGGACTTTCCACAGATACGCAGTATTTT.

This chain joins TRBV5-1 and TRBJ2-5; 10 nucleotides align to TRBD2. This CDR3 spans 18 amino acids. CDR1 and CDR2 from the germline V gene are SGHRS and YFSETQ. The trim removed 6 bases at V and 9 bases at J, leaving 23 bases unmatched. DNA of the CDR3: TGCGCCAGCACTGCCGGGGGGCTAGCGGGGGCCATACGTTTCGCCCAGTACTTC. Protein sequence: CASTAGGLAGAIRFAQYF.

The V gene is TRBV19, the J gene TRBJ2-1, with D maybe TRBD2 (6 bases). The CDR3 runs to 15 residues. The germline V gene encodes CDR1 LNHDA and CDR2 SQIVND (reference sequence). Trimming shortened V by 3 bases and J by 7 bases, and 16 bases separated the two germline ends. The DNA for the CDR3 is TGTGCCAGTAGTATTTACGGCGGGGCGCTGAATGAGCAGTTCTTC. Translated: CASSIYGGALNEQFF.

Here the CDR3 reads CASSLLLASTDTQYF. CDR3 nucleotide sequence: TGTGCCAGCAGCTTGCTACTAGCGAGCACAGATACGCAGTATTTT. This rearrangement joins TRBV7-2 to TRBJ2-3; 7 bases agree with TRBD2. Germline loops: CDR1 SGHTA, CDR2 FQGNSA. CDR3 length: 15 amino acids. Trimming removed 3 bases from V and 0 bases from J; junction bases left unmatched: 3.

This sequence joins TRBV6-5 and TRBJ2-4, with D maybe TRBD2 (6 bases). The V end was cut by 2 bases, the J end by 8 bases, with 13 bases between. Germline V gene sequence: CDR1 MNHEY, CDR2 SVGAGI. The length of the CDR3 is 14 residues. CDR3 region: CASSYMGTGDIQYF. In DNA, the CDR3 is TGTGCCAGCAGTTACATGGGTACGGGGGACATTCAGTACTTC.

The CDR3 DNA follows: TGCGCCAGCAGCCAAAGGGGGGACAGCTATGGCTACACCTTC. It specifies CASSQRGDSYGYTF. The chain couples TRBV5-1 to TRBJ1-2; 7 bases agree with TRBD1. The CDR3 has 14 residues. Germline assignment: CDR1 SGHRS and CDR2 YFSETQ. V lost 4 bases to trimming and J lost 4 bases; unmatched junction nucleotides: 7.